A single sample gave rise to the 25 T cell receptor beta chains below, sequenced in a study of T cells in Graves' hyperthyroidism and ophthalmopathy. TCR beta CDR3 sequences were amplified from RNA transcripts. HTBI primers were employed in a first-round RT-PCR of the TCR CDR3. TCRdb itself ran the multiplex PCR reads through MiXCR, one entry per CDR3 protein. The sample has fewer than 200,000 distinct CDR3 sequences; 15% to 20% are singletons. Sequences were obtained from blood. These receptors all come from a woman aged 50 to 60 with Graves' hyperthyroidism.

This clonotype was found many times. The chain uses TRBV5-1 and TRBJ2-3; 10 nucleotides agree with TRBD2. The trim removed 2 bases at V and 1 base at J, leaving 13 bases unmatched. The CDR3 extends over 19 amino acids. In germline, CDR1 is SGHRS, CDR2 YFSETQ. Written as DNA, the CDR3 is TGCGCCAGCAGCTTTGGGCTAGCGGGGGCCCCGTCCGGCACAGATACGCAGTATTTT. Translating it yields CASSFGLAGAPSGTDTQYF. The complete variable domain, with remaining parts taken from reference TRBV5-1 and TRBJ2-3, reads KAGVTQTPRYLIKTRGQQVTLSCSPISGHRSVSWYQQTPGQGLQFLFEYFSETQRNKGNFPGRFSGRQFSNSRSEMNVSTLELGDSALYLCASSFGLAGAPSGTDTQYFGPGTRLTVL.

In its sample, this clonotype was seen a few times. CDR3 residues: CASSLQSTGELFF. The CDR3 nucleotides are TGTGCCAGCAGCCTGCAGAGCACCGGGGAGCTGTTTTTT. V usage is TRBV5-4 and J usage is TRBJ2-2; no firm D call. The CDR3 loop spans 13 amino acids. V was clipped by 4 bases and J by 4 bases, with 8 bases between them. Germline CDR1 reads SGHNT; CDR2 reads YYREEE (reference sequence). The full variable domain, rest sourced from reference TRBV5-4 and TRBJ2-2, is ETGVTQSPTHLIKTRGQQVTLRCSSQSGHNTVSWYQQALGQGPQFIFQYYREEENGRGNFPPRFSGLQFPNYSSELNVNALELDDSALYLCASSLQSTGELFFGEGSRLTVL.

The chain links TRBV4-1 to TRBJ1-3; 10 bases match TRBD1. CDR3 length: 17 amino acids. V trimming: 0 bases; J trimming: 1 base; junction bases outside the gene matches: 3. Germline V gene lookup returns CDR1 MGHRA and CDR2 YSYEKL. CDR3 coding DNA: TGCGCCAGCAGCCAAGACGACAGGGGGCAATCTGGAAACACCATATATTTT. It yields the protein CASSQDDRGQSGNTIYF.

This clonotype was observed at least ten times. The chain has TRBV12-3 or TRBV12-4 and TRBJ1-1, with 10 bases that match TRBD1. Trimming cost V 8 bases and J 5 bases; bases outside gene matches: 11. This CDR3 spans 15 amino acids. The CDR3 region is CASLDRGTLRTEAFF. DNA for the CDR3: TGTGCCAGCTTGGACAGGGGGACCTTGAGGACTGAAGCTTTCTTT.

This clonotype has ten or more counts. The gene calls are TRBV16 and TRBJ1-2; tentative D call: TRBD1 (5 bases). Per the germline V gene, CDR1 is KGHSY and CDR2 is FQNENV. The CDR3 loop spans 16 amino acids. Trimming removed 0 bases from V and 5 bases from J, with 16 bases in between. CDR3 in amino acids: CASSQSKVGAGYGYTF. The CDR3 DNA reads TGTGCCAGCAGCCAATCTAAGGTCGGGGCTGGGTATGGCTACACCTTC.

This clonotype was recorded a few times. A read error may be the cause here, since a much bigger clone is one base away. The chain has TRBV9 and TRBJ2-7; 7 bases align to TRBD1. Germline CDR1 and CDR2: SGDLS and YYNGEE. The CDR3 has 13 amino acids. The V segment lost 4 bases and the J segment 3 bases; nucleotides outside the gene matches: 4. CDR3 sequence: CASSPGQYYEQYF. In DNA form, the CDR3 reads TGTGCCAGCAGCCCGGGACAGTACTACGAGCAGTACTTC.

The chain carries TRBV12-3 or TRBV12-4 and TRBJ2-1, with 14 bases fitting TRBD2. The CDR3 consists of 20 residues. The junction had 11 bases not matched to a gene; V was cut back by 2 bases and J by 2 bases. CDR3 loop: CASSLRIGTSGSGAYNEQFF. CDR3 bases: TGTGCCAGCAGTTTACGCATCGGGACTAGCGGGAGTGGTGCCTACAATGAGCAGTTCTTC.

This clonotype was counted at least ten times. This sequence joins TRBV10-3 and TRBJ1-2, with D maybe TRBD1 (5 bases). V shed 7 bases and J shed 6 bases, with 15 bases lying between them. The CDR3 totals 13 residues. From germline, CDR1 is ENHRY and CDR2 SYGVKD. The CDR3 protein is CAITGGPTDGYTF. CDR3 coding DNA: TGTGCCATCACCGGGGGACCGACCGATGGCTACACCTTC.

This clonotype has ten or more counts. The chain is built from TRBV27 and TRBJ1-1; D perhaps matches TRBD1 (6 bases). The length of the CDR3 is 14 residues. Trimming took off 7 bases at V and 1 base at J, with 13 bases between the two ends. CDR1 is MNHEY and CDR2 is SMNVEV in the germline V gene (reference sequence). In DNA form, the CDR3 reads TGTGCCAGCATCGAAGGGGGAGGGAACACTGAAGCTTTCTTT. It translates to CASIEGGGNTEAFF.

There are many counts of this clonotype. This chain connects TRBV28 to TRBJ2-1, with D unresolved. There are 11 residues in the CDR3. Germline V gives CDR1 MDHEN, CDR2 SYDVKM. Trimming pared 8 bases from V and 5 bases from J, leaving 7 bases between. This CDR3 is CASASNNEQFF. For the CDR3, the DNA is TGTGCCAGCGCTTCTAACAATGAGCAGTTCTTC.

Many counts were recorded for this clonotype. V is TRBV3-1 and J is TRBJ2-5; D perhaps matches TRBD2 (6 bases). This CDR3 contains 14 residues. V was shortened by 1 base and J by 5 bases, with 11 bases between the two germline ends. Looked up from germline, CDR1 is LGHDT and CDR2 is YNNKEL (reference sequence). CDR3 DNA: TGTGCCAGCAGCCAAGTGGGCCGGGGGGAGACCCAGTACTTC. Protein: CASSQVGRGETQYF.

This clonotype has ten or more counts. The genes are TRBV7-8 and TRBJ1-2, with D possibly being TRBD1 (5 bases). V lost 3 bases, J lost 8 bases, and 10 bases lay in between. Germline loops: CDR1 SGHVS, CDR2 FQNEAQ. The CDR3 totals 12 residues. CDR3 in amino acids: CASSLQGGGYTF. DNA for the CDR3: TGTGCCAGCAGCTTGCAGGGTGGCGGCTACACCTTC.

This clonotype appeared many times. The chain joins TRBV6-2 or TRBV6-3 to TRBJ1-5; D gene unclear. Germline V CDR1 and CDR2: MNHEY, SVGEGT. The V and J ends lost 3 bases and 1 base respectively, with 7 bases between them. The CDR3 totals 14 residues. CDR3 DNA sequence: TGTGCCAGCAGTTATAGCCAGAGCAATCAGCCCCAGCATTTT. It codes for CASSYSQSNQPQHF.

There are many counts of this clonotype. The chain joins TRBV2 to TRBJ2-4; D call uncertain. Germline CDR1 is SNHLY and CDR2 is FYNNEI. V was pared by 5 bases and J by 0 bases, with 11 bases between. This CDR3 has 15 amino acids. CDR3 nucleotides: TGTGCCAGCAGTTCAGAGCTACTAGCCAAAAACATTCAGTACTTC. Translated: CASSSELLAKNIQYF.

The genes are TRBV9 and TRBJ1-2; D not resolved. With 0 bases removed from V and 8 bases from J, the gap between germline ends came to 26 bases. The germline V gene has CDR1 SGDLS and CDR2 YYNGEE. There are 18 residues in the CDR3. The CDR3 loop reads CASSVGISPAQTPGGYTF. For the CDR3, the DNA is TGTGCCAGCAGCGTAGGAATCTCCCCTGCTCAGACCCCCGGAGGCTACACCTTC.

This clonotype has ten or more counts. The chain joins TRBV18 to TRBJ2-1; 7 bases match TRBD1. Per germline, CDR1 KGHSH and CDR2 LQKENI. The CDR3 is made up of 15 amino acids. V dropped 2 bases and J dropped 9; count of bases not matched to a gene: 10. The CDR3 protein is CASSPSSGGVGEQFF. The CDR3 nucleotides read TGTGCCAGCTCACCATCCTCAGGGGGAGTCGGTGAGCAGTTCTTC. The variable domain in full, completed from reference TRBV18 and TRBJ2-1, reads NAGVMQNPRHLVRRRGQEARLRCSPMKGHSHVYWYRQLPEEGLKFMVYLQKENIIDESGMPKERFSAEFPKEGPSILRIQQVVRGDSAAYFCASSPSSGGVGEQFFGPGTRLTVL.

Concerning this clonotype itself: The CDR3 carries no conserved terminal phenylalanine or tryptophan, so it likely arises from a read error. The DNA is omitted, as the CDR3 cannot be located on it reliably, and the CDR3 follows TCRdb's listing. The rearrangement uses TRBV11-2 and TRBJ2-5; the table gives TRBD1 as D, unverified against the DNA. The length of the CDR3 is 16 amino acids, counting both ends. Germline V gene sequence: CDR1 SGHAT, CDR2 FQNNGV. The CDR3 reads CASSPGFSGWSETQYL.

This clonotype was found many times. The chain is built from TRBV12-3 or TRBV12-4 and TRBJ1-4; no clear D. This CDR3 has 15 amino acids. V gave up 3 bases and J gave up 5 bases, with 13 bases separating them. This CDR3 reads CASSFGSGPNEKLFF. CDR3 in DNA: TGTGCCAGCAGTTTCGGATCCGGTCCGAATGAAAAACTGTTTTTT.

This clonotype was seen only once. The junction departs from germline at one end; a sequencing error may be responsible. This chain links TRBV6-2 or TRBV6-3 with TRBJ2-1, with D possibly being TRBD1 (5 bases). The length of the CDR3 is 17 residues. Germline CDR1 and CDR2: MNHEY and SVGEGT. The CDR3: CASSCRVSLGAYNEPFF. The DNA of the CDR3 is TGTGCCAGCAGTTGCCGCGTTTCACTTGGGGCCTACAATGAGCCGTTCTTC.

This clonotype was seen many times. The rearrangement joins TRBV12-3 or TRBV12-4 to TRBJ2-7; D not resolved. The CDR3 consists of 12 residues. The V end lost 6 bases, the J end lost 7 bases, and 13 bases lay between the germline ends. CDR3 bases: TGTGCCAGCAGCTCAGGTTTTAAGGAGCAGTACTTC. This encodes CASSSGFKEQYF.

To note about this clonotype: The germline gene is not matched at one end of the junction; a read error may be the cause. The CDR3 coding sequence is TGCGGTGCTAATGGGCAGGGGGCGCGGGACACTGAAGCTTTCTTT. Amino acid sequence: CGANGQGARDTEAFF. V usage is TRBV20-1 and J usage is TRBJ1-1, with TRBD1 identical over 8 bases. There are 15 residues in the CDR3. In germline, CDR1 is DFQATT, CDR2 SNEGSKA (reference sequence).

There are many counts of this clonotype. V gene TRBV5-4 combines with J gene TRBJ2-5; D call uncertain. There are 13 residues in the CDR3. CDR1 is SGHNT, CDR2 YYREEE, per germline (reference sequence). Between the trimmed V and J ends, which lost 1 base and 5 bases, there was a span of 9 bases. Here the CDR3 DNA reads TGTGCCAGCAGCTTGTTTACAATGGAGACCCAGTACTTC. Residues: CASSLFTMETQYF.

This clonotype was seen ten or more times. CDR3 DNA sequence: TGTGCCAGCAGCTTCATCTCGACAGGGGGACAATCACCCCTCCACTTT. This translates into CASSFISTGGQSPLHF. The chain recombines TRBV12-3 or TRBV12-4 with TRBJ1-6; TRBD1 aligns across 9 bases. V gave up 6 bases and J gave up 10 bases; unmatched junction bases: 13. CDR3 length: 16 amino acids.

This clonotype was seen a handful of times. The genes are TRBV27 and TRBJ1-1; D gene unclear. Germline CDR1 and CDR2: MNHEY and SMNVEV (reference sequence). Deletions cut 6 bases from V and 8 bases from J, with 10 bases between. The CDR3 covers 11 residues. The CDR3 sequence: CASRQQQEAFF. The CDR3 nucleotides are TGTGCCAGCAGACAACAGCAGGAAGCTTTCTTT.

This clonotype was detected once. The CDR3 nucleotides are TGCAGTGCCAGCCCCGGGACTTCTGGGGGCTACGAGCAGTACTTC. Translating gives CSASPGTSGGYEQYF. V is TRBV20-1 and J is TRBJ2-7; D possibly corresponds to TRBD2 (6 bases). Trimming left V 6 bases short and J 3 bases short, with 21 bases between. Germline V gene data show CDR1 as DFQATT and CDR2 as SNEGSKA (reference sequence). This CDR3 is built from 15 residues.